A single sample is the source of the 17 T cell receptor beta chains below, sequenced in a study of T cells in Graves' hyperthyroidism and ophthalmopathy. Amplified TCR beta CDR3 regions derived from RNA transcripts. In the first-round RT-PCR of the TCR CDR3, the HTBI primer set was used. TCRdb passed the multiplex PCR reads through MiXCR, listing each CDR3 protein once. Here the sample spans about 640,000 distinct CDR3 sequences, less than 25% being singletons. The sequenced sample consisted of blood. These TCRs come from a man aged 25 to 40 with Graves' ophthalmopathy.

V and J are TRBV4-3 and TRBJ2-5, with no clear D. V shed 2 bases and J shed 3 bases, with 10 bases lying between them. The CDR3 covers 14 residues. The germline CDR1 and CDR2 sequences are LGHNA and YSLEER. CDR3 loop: CASSQIGLKETQYF. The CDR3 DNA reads TGCGCCAGCAGCCAAATCGGGCTAAAAGAGACCCAGTACTTC.

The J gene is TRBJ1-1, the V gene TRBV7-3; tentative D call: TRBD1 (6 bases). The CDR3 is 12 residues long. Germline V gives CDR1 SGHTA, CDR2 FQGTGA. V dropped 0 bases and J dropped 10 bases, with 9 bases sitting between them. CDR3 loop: CASSLTGGRAFF. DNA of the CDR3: TGTGCCAGCAGCTTAACAGGGGGTCGAGCTTTCTTT.

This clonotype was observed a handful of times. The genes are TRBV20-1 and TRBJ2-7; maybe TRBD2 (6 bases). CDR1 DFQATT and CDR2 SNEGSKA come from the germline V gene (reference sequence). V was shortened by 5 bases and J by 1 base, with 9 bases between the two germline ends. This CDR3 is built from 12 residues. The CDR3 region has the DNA TGCAGTGCTCCGCTAGCGTCCTACGAGCAGTACTTC. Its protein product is CSAPLASYEQYF.

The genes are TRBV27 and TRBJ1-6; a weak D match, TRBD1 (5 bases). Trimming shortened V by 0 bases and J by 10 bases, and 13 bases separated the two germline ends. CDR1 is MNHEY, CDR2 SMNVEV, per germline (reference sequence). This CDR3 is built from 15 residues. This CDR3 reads CASSLSSGAGSPLHF. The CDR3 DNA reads TGTGCCAGCAGTTTATCGTCTGGGGCTGGATCACCCCTCCACTTT.

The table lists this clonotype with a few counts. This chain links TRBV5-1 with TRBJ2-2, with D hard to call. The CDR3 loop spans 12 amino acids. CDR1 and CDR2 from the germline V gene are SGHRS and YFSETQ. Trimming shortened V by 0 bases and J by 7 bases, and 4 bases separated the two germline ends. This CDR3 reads CASSLVGGELFF. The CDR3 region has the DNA TGCGCCAGCAGCTTGGTTGGCGGGGAGCTGTTTTTT.

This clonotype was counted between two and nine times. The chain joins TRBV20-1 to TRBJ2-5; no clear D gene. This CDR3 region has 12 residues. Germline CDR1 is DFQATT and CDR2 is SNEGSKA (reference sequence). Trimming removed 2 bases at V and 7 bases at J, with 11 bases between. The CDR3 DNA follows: TGCAGTGCTAGACAAGCATTGGGGACCCAGTACTTC. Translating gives CSARQALGTQYF.

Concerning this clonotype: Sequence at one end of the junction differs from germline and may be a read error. The CDR3 bases are TGTGCCGTCAGTGAGGCGAGGGAGACCTACAATGAGCAGTTCTTC. This translates into CAVSEARETYNEQFF. The chain has TRBV10-3 and TRBJ2-1; tentative D call: TRBD2 (5 bases). The CDR3 extends over 15 amino acids. In germline, CDR1 is ENHRY, CDR2 SYGVKD.

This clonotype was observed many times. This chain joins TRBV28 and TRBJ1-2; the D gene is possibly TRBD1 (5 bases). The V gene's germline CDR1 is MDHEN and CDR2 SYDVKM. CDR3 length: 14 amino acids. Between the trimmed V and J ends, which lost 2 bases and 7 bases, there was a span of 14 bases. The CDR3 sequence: CASSLVGPQRGYTF. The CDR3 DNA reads TGTGCCAGCAGTTTAGTGGGGCCCCAACGTGGCTACACCTTC.

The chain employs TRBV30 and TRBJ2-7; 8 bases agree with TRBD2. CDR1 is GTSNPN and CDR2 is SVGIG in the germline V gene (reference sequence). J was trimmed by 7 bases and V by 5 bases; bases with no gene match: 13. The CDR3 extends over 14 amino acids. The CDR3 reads CAWGSGSTVREQYF. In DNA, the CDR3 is TGTGCCTGGGGAAGCGGGAGTACGGTCCGGGAGCAGTACTTC. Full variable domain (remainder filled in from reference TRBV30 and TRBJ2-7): SQTIHQWPATLVQPVGSPLSLECTVEGTSNPNLYWYRQAAGRGLQLLFYSVGIGQISSEVPQNLSASRPQDRQFILSSKKLLLSDSGFYLCAWGSGSTVREQYFGPGTRLTVT.

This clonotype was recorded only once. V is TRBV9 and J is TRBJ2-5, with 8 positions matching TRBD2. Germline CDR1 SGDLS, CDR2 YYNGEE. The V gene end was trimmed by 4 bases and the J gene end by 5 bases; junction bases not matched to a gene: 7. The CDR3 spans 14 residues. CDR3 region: CASSPSGSDETQYF. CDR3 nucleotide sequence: TGTGCCAGCAGCCCGAGCGGGAGTGATGAGACCCAGTACTTC.

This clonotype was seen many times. In nucleotides, the CDR3 is TGTGCCAGCAGTCAGCAGGGATACTACACAGATACGCAGTATTTT. This gives the protein CASSQQGYYTDTQYF. V usage is TRBV27 and J usage is TRBJ2-3, with D possibly TRBD1 on 5 matching bases. The germline V gene encodes CDR1 MNHEY and CDR2 SMNVEV (reference sequence). This CDR3 is built from 15 residues. Trimming stripped 5 bases from V and 2 bases from J, with 14 bases between.

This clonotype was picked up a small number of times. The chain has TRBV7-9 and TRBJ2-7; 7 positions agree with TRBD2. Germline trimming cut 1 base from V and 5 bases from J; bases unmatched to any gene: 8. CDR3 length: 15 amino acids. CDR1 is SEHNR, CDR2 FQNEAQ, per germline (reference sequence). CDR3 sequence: CASSLERGRGDEQYF. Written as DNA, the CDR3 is TGTGCCAGCAGCTTAGAGCGGGGCCGGGGGGACGAGCAGTACTTC.

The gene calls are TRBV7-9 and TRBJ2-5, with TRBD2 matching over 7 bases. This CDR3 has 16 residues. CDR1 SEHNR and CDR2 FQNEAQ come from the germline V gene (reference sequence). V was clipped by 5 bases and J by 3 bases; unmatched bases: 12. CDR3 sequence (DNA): TGTGCCAGCAGCCCTCCGGGACTATTACCTGAAGAGACCCAGTACTTC. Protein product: CASSPPGLLPEETQYF.

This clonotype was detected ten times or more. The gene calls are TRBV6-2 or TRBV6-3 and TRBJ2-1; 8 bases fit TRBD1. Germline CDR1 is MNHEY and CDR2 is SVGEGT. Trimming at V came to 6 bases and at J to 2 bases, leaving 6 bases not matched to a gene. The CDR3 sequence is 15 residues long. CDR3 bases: TGTGCCAGCAGCAAAGGACAGGGTGCCTACAATGAGCAGTTCTTC. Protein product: CASSKGQGAYNEQFF.

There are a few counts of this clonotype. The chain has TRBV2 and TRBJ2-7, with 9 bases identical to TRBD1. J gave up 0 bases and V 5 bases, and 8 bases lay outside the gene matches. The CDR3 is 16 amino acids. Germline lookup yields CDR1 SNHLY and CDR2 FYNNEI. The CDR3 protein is CASSNTGGYYSYEQYF. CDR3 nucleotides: TGTGCCAGCAGTAACACAGGGGGCTATTACTCCTACGAGCAGTACTTC.

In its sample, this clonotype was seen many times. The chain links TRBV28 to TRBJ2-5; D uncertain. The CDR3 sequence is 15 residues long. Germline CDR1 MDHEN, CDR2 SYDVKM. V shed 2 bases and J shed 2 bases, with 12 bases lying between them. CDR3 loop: CASSLADIRQETQYF. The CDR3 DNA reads TGTGCCAGCAGTTTAGCCGACATTCGACAAGAGACCCAGTACTTC.

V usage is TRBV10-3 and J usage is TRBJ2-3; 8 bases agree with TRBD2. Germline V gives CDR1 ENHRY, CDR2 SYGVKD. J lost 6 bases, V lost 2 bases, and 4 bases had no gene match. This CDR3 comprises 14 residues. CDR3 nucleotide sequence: TGTGCCATCAGTGAGAGCGGGAGCATTGATACGCAGTATTTT. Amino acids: CAISESGSIDTQYF.